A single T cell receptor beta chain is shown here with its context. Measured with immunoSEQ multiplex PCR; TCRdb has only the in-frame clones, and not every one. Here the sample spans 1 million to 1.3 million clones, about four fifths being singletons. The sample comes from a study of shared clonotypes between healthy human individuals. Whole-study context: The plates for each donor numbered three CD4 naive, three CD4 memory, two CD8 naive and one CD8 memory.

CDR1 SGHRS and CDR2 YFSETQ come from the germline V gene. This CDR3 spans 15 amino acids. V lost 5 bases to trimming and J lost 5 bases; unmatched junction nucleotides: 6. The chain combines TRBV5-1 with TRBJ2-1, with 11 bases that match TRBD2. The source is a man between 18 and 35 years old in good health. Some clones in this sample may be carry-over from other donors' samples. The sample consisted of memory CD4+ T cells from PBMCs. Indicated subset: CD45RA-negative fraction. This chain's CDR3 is CASSPGLADDNEQFF. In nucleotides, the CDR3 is TGCGCCAGCAGTCCGGGACTAGCGGACGACAATGAGCAGTTCTTC.